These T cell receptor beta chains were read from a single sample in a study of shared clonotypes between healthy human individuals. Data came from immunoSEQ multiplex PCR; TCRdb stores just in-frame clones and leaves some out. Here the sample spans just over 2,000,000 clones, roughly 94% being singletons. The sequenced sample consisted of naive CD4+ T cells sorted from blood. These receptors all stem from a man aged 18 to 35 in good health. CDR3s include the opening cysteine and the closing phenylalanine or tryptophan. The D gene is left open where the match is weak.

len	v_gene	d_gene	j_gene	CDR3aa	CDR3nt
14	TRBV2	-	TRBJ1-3	CASSPRGSGNTIYF	TGTGCCAGCAGCCCTCGGGGCTCTGGAAACACCATATATTTT
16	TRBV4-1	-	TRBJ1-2	CASSQDIGGTFYGYTF	TGCGCCAGCAGCCAAGATATAGGCGGGACATTCTATGGCTACACCTTC
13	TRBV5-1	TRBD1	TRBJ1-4	CASGTGTGEKLFF	TGCGCCAGCGGAACAGGGACAGGTGAAAAACTGTTTTTT
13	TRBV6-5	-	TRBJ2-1	CASSTAPYNEQFF	TGTGCCAGCTCGACAGCCCCTTACAATGAGCAGTTCTTC
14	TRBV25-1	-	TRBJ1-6	CASSGGPINSPLHF	TGTGCCAGCAGTGGGGGACCTATTAATTCACCCCTCCACTTT
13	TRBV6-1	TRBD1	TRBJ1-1	CASSTGVWTEAFF	TGTGCCAGCAGTACAGGGGTTTGGACTGAAGCTTTCTTT
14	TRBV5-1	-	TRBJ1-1	CASSLGGPGNEAFF	TGCGCCAGCAGCTTAGGGGGGCCAGGGAATGAAGCTTTCTTT
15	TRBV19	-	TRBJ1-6	CASSIGGETNSPLHF	TGTGCCAGTAGTATAGGGGGTGAGACCAATTCACCCCTCCACTTT
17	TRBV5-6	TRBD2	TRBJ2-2	CASSWAASGMGTGELFF	TGTGCCAGCAGCTGGGCGGCTAGCGGGATGGGCACCGGGGAGCTGTTTTTT
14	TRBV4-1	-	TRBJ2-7	CASSPKGRYYEQYF	TGCGCCAGCAGCCCGAAGGGTAGGTACTACGAGCAGTACTTC
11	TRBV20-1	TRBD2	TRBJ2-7	CSARLAEEQYF	TGCAGTGCTAGACTAGCGGAAGAGCAGTACTTC
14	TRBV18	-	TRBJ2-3	CASSRVGASDTQYF	TGTGCCAGCTCACGAGTAGGAGCGTCAGATACGCAGTATTTT
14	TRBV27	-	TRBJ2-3	CASSSGSVPDTQYF	TGTGCCAGCAGTTCCGGCAGCGTACCAGATACGCAGTATTTT
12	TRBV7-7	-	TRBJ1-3	CASMDEGNTIYF	TGTGCTAGCATGGACGAGGGAAACACCATATATTTT
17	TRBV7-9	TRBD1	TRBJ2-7	CASSSPSVRDRYYEQYF	TGTGCCAGCAGCTCACCTAGCGTTCGGGACAGGTACTACGAGCAGTACTTC
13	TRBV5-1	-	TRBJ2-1	CASSQGWPNEQFF	TGCGCCAGCAGCCAAGGATGGCCCAATGAGCAGTTCTTC